Ten or more counts support the clone carrying this T cell receptor (beta chain). The antigen is not known. Stated time point: persistent/refractory GD, antithyroid drugs over 5 years with positive TRAb. Construction of the TCR library relied on RNA isolated from PBMCs. CDR3-region Arm-PCR and iRepertoire HTBI primers produced the TCR beta libraries. A single record per CDR3 protein comes from TCRdb applying MiXCR to the multiplex PCR reads. The data contain roughly 400,000 distinct CDR3 sequences, 20% to 25% of them singletons. This specimen comes from a study of regulatory T cells in long-lasting Graves disease. Whole-study context: Persistent cases were those of Graves' disease that involved over 5 years of antithyroid drugs with positive TSH receptor antibodies. Notes on the study in general: Persistent cases of Graves' showed reduced TCR diversity relative to newly diagnosed patients.

Germline V CDR1 and CDR2: SGHAT, FQNNGV. V gave up 5 bases and J gave up 2 bases, with 12 bases separating them. The CDR3 spans 14 residues. The source material was peripheral blood mononuclear cells (PBMCs), sampled when the disease was refractory, from a patient treated with antithyroid drugs. The rearrangement joins TRBV11-2 to TRBJ2-5, with unresolved D. The TCR originated in a female donor with Graves disease. The CDR3 reads CASSLRTWQETQYF. The CDR3 DNA reads as TGTGCCAGCAGCCTCCGCACTTGGCAAGAGACCCAGTACTTC.